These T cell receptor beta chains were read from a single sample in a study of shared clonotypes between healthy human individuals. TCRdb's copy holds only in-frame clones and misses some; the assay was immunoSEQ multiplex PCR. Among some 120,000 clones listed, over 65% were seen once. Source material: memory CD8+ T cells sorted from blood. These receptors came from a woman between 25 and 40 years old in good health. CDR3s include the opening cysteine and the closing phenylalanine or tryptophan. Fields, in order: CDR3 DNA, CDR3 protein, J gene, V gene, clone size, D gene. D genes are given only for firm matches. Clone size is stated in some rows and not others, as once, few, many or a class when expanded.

TGTGCCACCAGCAGAACTAGATTCAGGGGGGGTGAGCAGTTCTTC | CATSRTRFRGGEQFF | TRBJ2-1 | TRBV15 | once | .
TGCGCCAGCAGCCGGTCCCGTGATGAACTGGGGGAGCTGTTTTTT | CASSRSRDELGELFF | TRBJ2-2 | TRBV5-1 | . | .
TGTGCCAGCAGCCCGATAACCGGGACTAGCGGCGGGGAGCAGTTCTTC | CASSPITGTSGGEQFF | TRBJ2-1 | TRBV4-2 | . | TRBD2
TGTGCCAGCAGCTTGGGGTTTAACGCAGCGGGAGAATTTTCCGAGCAGTACTTC | CASSLGFNAAGEFSEQYF | TRBJ2-7 | TRBV11-2 | . | TRBD2
TGTGCCAGCAGCCTTATGCTAGGGTCCTACGAGCAGTACTTC | CASSLMLGSYEQYF | TRBJ2-7 | TRBV7-7 | . | .
TGTGCCAGCAGTGATAAGGAGACTACCTACAATGAGCAGTTCTTC | CASSDKETTYNEQFF | TRBJ2-1 | TRBV6-4 | . | .
TGTGCCAGCAGTGAAGAAGCAGGGAACTATGGCTACACCTTC | CASSEEAGNYGYTF | TRBJ1-2 | TRBV2 | medium-sized | .
TGCGCCAGCAGCTTGGACATCCCGGGCTACAATGAGCAGTTCTTC | CASSLDIPGYNEQFF | TRBJ2-1 | TRBV5-1 | . | .
TGTGCCAGCTGGGAATCCTACGAGCAGTACTTC | CASWESYEQYF | TRBJ2-7 | TRBV2 | few | .
TGTGCCAGCAGTGGGACACTAGCGGGAGGATCAGATACGCAGTATTTT | CASSGTLAGGSDTQYF | TRBJ2-3 | TRBV6-1 | once | TRBD2
TGTGCCAGCAGGACCGGGACACTCCGGGACTTGAGAGGATACGAGCAGTACTTC | CASRTGTLRDLRGYEQYF | TRBJ2-7 | TRBV28 | . | .
TGTGCCAGCAGTCCCCAGGCGGGAGACTACAATGAGCAGTTCTTC | CASSPQAGDYNEQFF | TRBJ2-1 | TRBV6-1 | . | TRBD2
TGTGCCAGTGGGGGTATAACGGGTTACGAGCAGTACTTC | CASGGITGYEQYF | TRBJ2-7 | TRBV27 | once | .
TGTGCCAGCTCAGACAGGACTAGCGGGAGGGATTACGAGCAGTACTTC | CASSDRTSGRDYEQYF | TRBJ2-7 | TRBV18 | . | TRBD2
TGTGCCAGCAGCTTGGAGGGGGAGAACACTGAAGCTTTCTTT | CASSLEGENTEAFF | TRBJ1-1 | TRBV7-6 | . | .
TGTGCCAGCAGTGACTCAACTGATATGAACACTGAAGCTTTCTTT | CASSDSTDMNTEAFF | TRBJ1-1 | TRBV6-4 | . | .
TGTGCCAGCAGCTCTACCGGACTCTCCAATGAGCAGTTCTTC | CASSSTGLSNEQFF | TRBJ2-1 | TRBV9 | . | .
TGTGCCAGCAGTTCAGGGTGGGATGAGCAGTTCTTC | CASSSGWDEQFF | TRBJ2-1 | TRBV27 | . | .
TGTGCCAGCAGCGTAGCGCAGGGCGGTGAGCAGTTCTTC | CASSVAQGGEQFF | TRBJ2-1 | TRBV9 | few | .
TGTGCCAGCAGCCCCGGCAGGTTAAGGGAGACCCAGTACTTC | CASSPGRLRETQYF | TRBJ2-5 | TRBV5-4 | few | .
TGCGCCAGCAGCCAAGATTTGTGGGGTAAGACCCAGTACTTC | CASSQDLWGKTQYF | TRBJ2-5 | TRBV4-1 | few | .
TGTGCCAGCAGCCCCCAGGGACTAGCGGGGGTGGAGGGGAAAAACATTCAGTACTTC | CASSPQGLAGVEGKNIQYF | TRBJ2-4 | TRBV4-2 | once | TRBD2
TGTGCCAGTAGTCCGGGCCGCAGCAATCAGCCCCAGCATTTT | CASSPGRSNQPQHF | TRBJ1-5 | TRBV19 | . | .
TGTGCCACCAGCAGAGCGACAGAGCATGAAAAACTGTTTTTT | CATSRATEHEKLFF | TRBJ1-4 | TRBV15 | . | .
TGTGCCAGCAGCGTAGACAACCCTACCATTCACTTT | CASSVDNPTIHF | TRBJ1-1 | TRBV9 | . | .
TGTGCCAGCAGCCGGACAGGGGACTCCTCCTACGAGCAGTACTTC | CASSRTGDSSYEQYF | TRBJ2-7 | TRBV6-1 | . | TRBD1
TGTGCCTGGAGTGAGACAGGTAGCGACACTGAAGCTTTCTTT | CAWSETGSDTEAFF | TRBJ1-1 | TRBV30 | . | .
TGTGCCAGCAGTGTTACAGGGGGCACGGCTAATGAAAAACTGTTTTTT | CASSVTGGTANEKLFF | TRBJ1-4 | TRBV6-4 | . | TRBD1
TGCGCCAGCAGCCAAGCATGGCAGGACCACTACGAGCAGTACTTC | CASSQAWQDHYEQYF | TRBJ2-7 | TRBV4-1 | few | .
TGTGCCAGCAGCCAAGATCACGTCTTTAGGTTTGGCTGGAACACTGAAGCTTTCTTT | CASSQDHVFRFGWNTEAFF | TRBJ1-1 | TRBV14 | . | .
TGTGCCAGCAGTTACCTCGCCCCCCCCTACAATGAGCAGTTCTTC | CASSYLAPPYNEQFF | TRBJ2-1 | TRBV2 | . | .
TGTGCCAGCCGGCTGAATCGTCCTGGAAACACCATATATTTT | CASRLNRPGNTIYF | TRBJ1-3 | TRBV28 | once | .
TGTGCCATCAGGAAGACTAGCGGGGGGTACGAGCAGTACTTC | CAIRKTSGGYEQYF | TRBJ2-7 | TRBV10-3 | . | TRBD2
TGTGCCAGCAGCCACGACAGGGAGCATGAGCAGTTCTTC | CASSHDREHEQFF | TRBJ2-1 | TRBV13 | once | TRBD1
TGTGCCAGCAGTCTCTCGGGAAAGGGGGAGCAGTACTTC | CASSLSGKGEQYF | TRBJ2-7 | TRBV27 | . | .
TGTGCCAGTAGTATCGGCTCCACAGATACGCAGTATTTT | CASSIGSTDTQYF | TRBJ2-3 | TRBV19 | few | .
TGCGCCAGCAGCTTGAACAGGGGGAACACTGAAGCTTTCTTT | CASSLNRGNTEAFF | TRBJ1-1 | TRBV5-1 | . | TRBD1
TGTGCCAGCATTCCCTCCCCCGGGGCAAACTATGGCTACACCTTC | CASIPSPGANYGYTF | TRBJ1-2 | TRBV6-5 | . | .
TGTGCCAGCAGCCCAGGGACTAGCGGAACCTACGAGCAGTACTTC | CASSPGTSGTYEQYF | TRBJ2-7 | TRBV7-6 | . | TRBD2
TGCAGCGTTGAAGATAACGTCGGGGAGCTGTTTTTT | CSVEDNVGELFF | TRBJ2-2 | TRBV29-1 | . | .
TGTGCCAGCAGTGATCTCGGGAACACTGAAGCTTTCTTT | CASSDLGNTEAFF | TRBJ1-1 | TRBV2 | once | .
TGTGCCAGCAGTGAACGTTGGGGACAGGGAGCCTACGAGCAGTACTTC | CASSERWGQGAYEQYF | TRBJ2-7 | TRBV2 | . | TRBD1
TGTGCCAGCACCCGGGGGGCCTCCTACGAGCAGTACTTC | CASTRGASYEQYF | TRBJ2-7 | TRBV27 | . | .
TGTGCCAGCAGCCCGGACGGGATCTACGAGCAGTACTTC | CASSPDGIYEQYF | TRBJ2-7 | TRBV28 | few | .
TGTGCCAGCAGCCCCGAGGCGGCCGAAGGGCAGCCCCAGCATTTT | CASSPEAAEGQPQHF | TRBJ1-5 | TRBV7-6 | . | .
TGTGCCATCAGTCCGGGACAGAACTACGAGCAGTACTTC | CAISPGQNYEQYF | TRBJ2-7 | TRBV10-3 | . | TRBD1
TGTGCCAGCAGCTTAGGGCGGAAGACTTACAACTCCTACAATGAGCAGTTCTTC | CASSLGRKTYNSYNEQFF | TRBJ2-1 | TRBV11-2 | . | .
TGTGCCAGCAGCTTTACGGGGTCCAGCCGGAGCACCGGGGAGCTGTTTTTT | CASSFTGSSRSTGELFF | TRBJ2-2 | TRBV5-6 | . | .
TGTGCCAGTAGTCCTCTCTTCTACACTGAAGCTTTCTTT | CASSPLFYTEAFF | TRBJ1-1 | TRBV19 | . | .
TGTGCCAGCAGACGACTAGCCGACAATGAGCAGTTCTTC | CASRRLADNEQFF | TRBJ2-1 | TRBV27 | . | TRBD2
TGTGCCACGAGAGCTACTGAGACCCAGTACTTC | CATRATETQYF | TRBJ2-5 | TRBV19 | . | .
TGTGCCAGCAGTGATTGGACAGGGGGAAGCACAGATACGCAGTATTTT | CASSDWTGGSTDTQYF | TRBJ2-3 | TRBV2 | . | TRBD1
TGTGCCAGCAGCTCCCGGGACAGGGACTACGAGCAGTACTTC | CASSSRDRDYEQYF | TRBJ2-7 | TRBV7-9 | . | TRBD1
TGTGCCATCAGTGAGGCTAGCGGGCTCACAGATACGCAGTATTTT | CAISEASGLTDTQYF | TRBJ2-3 | TRBV10-3 | . | TRBD2
TGTGCCAGCAGTCCCCGACAGGGGAACACCGGGGAGCTGTTTTTT | CASSPRQGNTGELFF | TRBJ2-2 | TRBV28 | few | TRBD1
TGTGCCAGTAGCTGGACAGTATTAGAGACCCAGTACTTC | CASSWTVLETQYF | TRBJ2-5 | TRBV19 | . | .